These T cell receptor beta chains were read from a single sample in a study of cytomegalovirus exposure and HLA in healthy donors. Produced via immunoSEQ multiplex PCR; TCRdb's table is partial and in-frame only. The repertoire has over 150,000 clones, 84% of them found once; the top ten carry around 5%. Sequenced material: PBMCs. The receptor source for this set is a girl aged 10 to 17 in good health and CMV-seropositive. CDR3s include the opening cysteine and the closing phenylalanine or tryptophan. The order of the fields is V gene, J gene, clone size, D gene, CDR3 DNA, CDR3 protein. A D gene is named only where the DNA matches it firmly. The size of a clone is reported for some rows only, either as once, few or many, or as a class for expanded clones.

TRBV6-1	TRBJ2-4	-	TRBD2	TGTGCCAGCAGTGAAGAAGATAGCGGGGGCTCGAAGGGGGCCAAAAACATTCAGTACTTC	CASSEEDSGGSKGAKNIQYF
TRBV29-1	TRBJ1-2	-	TRBD1	TGCAGCGTTGTGCCCCTCGGACAGGGGGATGGCTACACCTTC	CSVVPLGQGDGYTF
TRBV6-4	TRBJ2-3	-	TRBD2	TGTGCCAGCAGTGACTCAAGCGGGGGCGGCGGTACGCAGTATTTT	CASSDSSGGGGTQYF
TRBV5-6	TRBJ2-7	once	TRBD1	TGTGCCAGCAGCCATTCTTACAGGGGACCATCCTACGAGCAGTACTTC	CASSHSYRGPSYEQYF
TRBV2	TRBJ2-3	once	-	TGTGCCAGCAGTGATGGGGAGACAGATACGCAGTATTTT	CASSDGETDTQYF
TRBV5-5	TRBJ2-1	-	TRBD1	TGTGCCAGCAGCTTGGTCCCCGGGACAGGGGGCAATGAGCAGTTCTTC	CASSLVPGTGGNEQFF
TRBV9	TRBJ1-2	-	TRBD1	TGTGCCAGCAGCGTTTCACAGGGGGCGCACGGCTACACCTTC	CASSVSQGAHGYTF
TRBV11-3	TRBJ2-7	-	TRBD2	TGTGCCAGCAGCCCGGATGAGCGGGGGGCTAGCTCCTACGAGCAGTACTTC	CASSPDERGASSYEQYF
TRBV7-9	TRBJ1-2	-	-	TGTGCCAGCAGCCAGGGGACGGGATCTAACTATGGCTACACCTTC	CASSQGTGSNYGYTF
TRBV2	TRBJ1-2	-	TRBD1	TGTGCCAGCACTCCCAGGACAGGAGCGAACCGCGATGGCTACACCTTC	CASTPRTGANRDGYTF
TRBV5-6	TRBJ2-7	-	TRBD1	TGTGCCAGCAGCTTGTGGGGGGGACAGGGGACCTACGAGCAGTACTTC	CASSLWGGQGTYEQYF
TRBV5-6	TRBJ2-7	-	TRBD2	TGTGCCAGCAGCCCGGGACTAGGACCCTACGAGCAGTACTTC	CASSPGLGPYEQYF
TRBV6-1	TRBJ1-2	-	-	TGTGCCAGCAGTGAAGCGACAGCGACCTATGGCTACACCTTC	CASSEATATYGYTF
TRBV10-2	TRBJ2-7	-	TRBD2	TGCGCCAGCAGTGATGGAGCGGGGGGGTACGAGCAGTACTTC	CASSDGAGGYEQYF
TRBV4-1	TRBJ1-2	once	TRBD1	TGCGCCAGCAGCCCGGGACAGGGCCACGGCTATGGCTACACCTTC	CASSPGQGHGYGYTF
TRBV15	TRBJ2-7	-	-	TGTGCCTCTAGGGAGTGGGCGACAAGCGACGAGCAGTACTTC	CASREWATSDEQYF
TRBV7-9	TRBJ1-2	-	-	TGTGCCAGCAGTCCAACCCTCGCCAGGGGAATGGGTGGCTACACCTTC	CASSPTLARGMGGYTF
TRBV19	TRBJ2-1	-	-	TGTGCCAGTAGTCCATTTTCCAGAAACAATGAGCAGTTCTTC	CASSPFSRNNEQFF
TRBV2	TRBJ2-4	-	-	TGTGCCAGCAGCCCTAATCAAGCCAAAAACATTCAGTACTTC	CASSPNQAKNIQYF
TRBV5-8	TRBJ2-7	few	TRBD1	TGTGCCAGCAGCTTGAACGCCGGGACAGGGGGTTACGAGCAGTACTTC	CASSLNAGTGGYEQYF
TRBV19	TRBJ1-1	-	-	TGTGCCAGTAGTATAAGGAAACAGATGAACACTGAAGCTTTCTTT	CASSIRKQMNTEAFF
TRBV29-1	TRBJ1-5	-	-	TGCAGCGTGCGGGAGGGCCAACAGCCCCAGCATTTT	CSVREGQQPQHF